The present T cell receptor beta chain was sequenced within a study of cytotoxic CD8 clonotypes in ibrutinib-treated CLL. V was clipped by 1 base and J by 7 bases, with 11 bases between them. The CDR3 runs to 14 residues. Per germline, CDR1 MNHNS and CDR2 SASEGT. A remark on this clone: The antigen remains undetermined.

Frozen-stored PBMCs produced approximately 2 micrograms of genomic DNA for TCR beta libraries. General observations from the study: Clonality climbed at ibrutinib response, then dropped toward baseline at progression.

The protocol was immunoSEQ multiplex PCR, while the TCRdb copy is restricted to in-frame clones and leaves out a portion. The data contain 250,000 to 350,000 clones, more than 70% of them singletons. V and J are TRBV6-1 and TRBJ1-5; D unclear. Sequencing was performed on PBMCs, taken at disease progression, from a patient treated with ibrutinib. The sequence was collected from a human donor with chronic lymphocytic leukemia. The CDR3 region is CASSEGVVGQPQHF. DNA for the CDR3: TGTGCCAGCAGTGAAGGGGTCGTGGGCCAGCCCCAGCATTTT.